The rows below give T cell receptor beta chains drawn from one sample of a study of identical twins. TCRdb passed the 5' RACE reads through MiXCR, listing each CDR3 protein once. The sample lists more than 200,000 distinct CDR3 sequences, about 14% occurring once. Sequencing was carried out using memory (CD45RO+) T cells sorted from blood. The origin of the receptors is a woman aged 18-29 years in good health. Both conserved end residues are part of each CDR3. A D gene is named only where the DNA matches it firmly. The size field is filled for only some rows; it gives once, few, many or a size class.

clone size | J gene | V gene | D gene | CDR3 DNA | CDR3 protein
. | TRBJ2-7 | TRBV27 | . | TGTGCCAGCAGGCTTGCGGGGTCCGACGAGCAGTACTTC | CASRLAGSDEQYF
. | TRBJ1-1 | TRBV9 | . | TGTGCCAGCAGCGTAGGGAGAGGACTATCGAACACTGAAGCTTTCTTT | CASSVGRGLSNTEAFF
many | TRBJ2-3 | TRBV20-1 | TRBD2 | TGCAGTGCTAGAGCGAGCGGGGGTGTGGGTACAGATACGCAGTATTTT | CSARASGGVGTDTQYF
. | TRBJ2-7 | TRBV15 | TRBD1 | TGTGCCACCAGCAGAGTGGGACAGGGAAGGGACGAGCAGTACTTC | CATSRVGQGRDEQYF
few | TRBJ1-1 | TRBV6-5 | . | TGTGCCAGCAGTTACTCGAGGGACGGGACTGAAGCTTTCTTT | CASSYSRDGTEAFF
many | TRBJ2-3 | TRBV5-1 | TRBD1 | TGCGCCAGCAGTCGGGACAGGGTTGGAGATACGCAGTATTTT | CASSRDRVGDTQYF
. | TRBJ2-3 | TRBV7-8 | TRBD2 | TGTGCCAGCAGCTTAGGGAGAATAGCGGGGGGCACAGATACGCAGTATTTT | CASSLGRIAGGTDTQYF
few | TRBJ2-3 | TRBV15 | . | TGTGCCACCAGCAGAGGTCCCGAGAATACGCAGTATTTT | CATSRGPENTQYF
many | TRBJ1-1 | TRBV3-1 | . | TGTGCCAGCAGCCGACAGTACACTGAAGCTTTCTTT | CASSRQYTEAFF
many | TRBJ1-1 | TRBV5-1 | TRBD1 | TGCGCCAGCAGCCCGGGACAGCTTTTGAACACTGAAGCTTTCTTT | CASSPGQLLNTEAFF
. | TRBJ2-7 | TRBV20-1 | TRBD1 | TGCAGTGCTAGACCCGGGACAGGGGTTTGGCAGTACTTC | CSARPGTGVWQYF
few | TRBJ1-1 | TRBV6-5 | TRBD1 | TGTGCCAGCAGTTACTCACAGGGGCAAGGGGCTTTCTTT | CASSYSQGQGAFF
many | TRBJ1-6 | TRBV7-6 | . | TGTGCCAGCAGCCTGTTTCCGGGGGCCCAAAATAATTCACCCCTCCACTTT | CASSLFPGAQNNSPLHF
many | TRBJ2-5 | TRBV13 | TRBD1 | TGTGCCAGCAGCTTCCGACAGGGAGAGACCCAGTACTTC | CASSFRQGETQYF
many | TRBJ1-2 | TRBV5-1 | . | TGCGCCAGCAGCGATGGACATTCTAACTATGGCTACACCTTC | CASSDGHSNYGYTF
few | TRBJ2-6 | TRBV10-3 | TRBD1 | TGTGCCATCACTCGGGACAGGATCTCTGGGGCCAACGTCCTGACTTTC | CAITRDRISGANVLTF
. | TRBJ1-1 | TRBV6-5 | . | TGTGCCAGCAGTTACAATCCAGGCCAAATCACTGAAGCTTTCTTT | CASSYNPGQITEAFF
few | TRBJ1-2 | TRBV5-1 | TRBD1 | TGCGCCAGCAGCGGATTGACAGGGTATGGCTACACCTTC | CASSGLTGYGYTF
few | TRBJ2-7 | TRBV9 | TRBD2 | TGTGCCAGCAGCCCCCAGGGAGGGGTAGGAGCCGAGCAGTACTTC | CASSPQGGVGAEQYF
many | TRBJ1-4 | TRBV10-3 | TRBD1 | TGTGCCATCAGCCGACAGGGCCTTAATGAAAAACTGTTTTTT | CAISRQGLNEKLFF
. | TRBJ2-5 | TRBV2 | . | TGTGCCAGCAGCGTGACAAGGGGCGAAGAGACCCAGTACTTC | CASSVTRGEETQYF
. | TRBJ2-1 | TRBV15 | . | TGTGCCACCAGCGCGCGACAGTATTCCTACAATGAGCAGTTCTTC | CATSARQYSYNEQFF
many | TRBJ1-2 | TRBV20-1 | . | TGCAGTGCTAGTGTCCAGGGGTTTAACTATGGCTACACCTTC | CSASVQGFNYGYTF
. | TRBJ2-2 | TRBV7-7 | TRBD2 | TGTGCTAGCAGCTTCGGCGGGGGGGCAGGTGCCGGGGAGCTGTTTTTT | CASSFGGGAGAGELFF
. | TRBJ2-7 | TRBV6-5 | . | TGTGCCAGCAGTAAACTGTACGAGCAGTACTTC | CASSKLYEQYF
. | TRBJ2-2 | TRBV5-1 | . | TGCGCCAGCAGCGCGGGACAGATCACCGGGGAGCTGTTTTTT | CASSAGQITGELFF
. | TRBJ2-7 | TRBV20-1 | TRBD1 | TGCAGTGCTATTGGCGGGACAGGGGCGGGCGAGCAGTACTTC | CSAIGGTGAGEQYF
. | TRBJ1-6 | TRBV10-3 | . | TGTGCCATCAGTGAGCCTAAGGGGGGCGGGATTTCACCCCTCCACTTT | CAISEPKGGGISPLHF
. | TRBJ2-1 | TRBV3-1 | TRBD2 | TGTGCCAGCAGCCAAGAAGCGGGACTCCATGGAGATGAGCAGTTCTTC | CASSQEAGLHGDEQFF
few | TRBJ2-7 | TRBV19 | TRBD1 | TGTGCCAGTAGTCCGACCGGGACAGCTCCCTACGAGCAGTACTTC | CASSPTGTAPYEQYF
many | TRBJ1-1 | TRBV12-3/TRBV12-4 | . | TGTGCCAGCAGTTGGCCGTGGATGAACACTGAAGCTTTCTTT | CASSWPWMNTEAFF
. | TRBJ1-1 | TRBV20-1 | . | TGCAGTGTTAGGCGAGGGGACACTGAAGCTTTCTTT | CSVRRGDTEAFF
. | TRBJ2-2 | TRBV7-9 | . | TGTGCCAGCAGCTCGGCTCCGGCACAAATCACCGGGGAGCTGTTTTTT | CASSSAPAQITGELFF
. | TRBJ2-7 | TRBV9 | TRBD2 | TGTGCCAGCAGCGAAACTAGCGGGGGCTACGAGCAGTACTTC | CASSETSGGYEQYF
many | TRBJ1-1 | TRBV5-1 | . | TGCGCCAGCAGCCAGAACCAAGACACTGAAGCTTTCTTT | CASSQNQDTEAFF
few | TRBJ2-3 | TRBV7-2 | . | TGTGCCAGCAGCCAGCGGTCTAGCGGCACAGATACGCAGTATTTT | CASSQRSSGTDTQYF
many | TRBJ2-3 | TRBV12-3/TRBV12-4 | . | TGTGCCAGCAGCCAATCGTCGGATACGCAGTATTTT | CASSQSSDTQYF
. | TRBJ2-5 | TRBV14 | . | TGTGCCAGCAGCCAAGTAAGCGAGACCCAGTACTTC | CASSQVSETQYF
many | TRBJ1-1 | TRBV6-5 | . | TGTGCCAGCAGTTACTCTACCGTTGGAAGGGCTGCGAGAGCTTTCTTT | CASSYSTVGRAARAFF
. | TRBJ2-5 | TRBV11-3 | . | TGTGCCAGCAGCTTCATTTCCGACAGGGAGACCCAGTACTTC | CASSFISDRETQYF
. | TRBJ2-7 | TRBV10-3 | TRBD1 | TGTGCCACCTTTGAAGACAGGGTAGCGTACTTC | CATFEDRVAYF
. | TRBJ2-2 | TRBV20-1 | . | TGCAGTGCTGATTCTCCGGCAGCCGGGGAGCTGTTTTTT | CSADSPAAGELFF